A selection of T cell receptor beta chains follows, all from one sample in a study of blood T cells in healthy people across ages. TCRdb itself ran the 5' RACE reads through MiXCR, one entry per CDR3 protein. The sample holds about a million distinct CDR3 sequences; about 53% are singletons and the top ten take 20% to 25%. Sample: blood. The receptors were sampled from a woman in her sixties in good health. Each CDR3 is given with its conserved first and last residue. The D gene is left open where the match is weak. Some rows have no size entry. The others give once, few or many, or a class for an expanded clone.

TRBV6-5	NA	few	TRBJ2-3	CASAKGGDTQYF	TGTGCCAGCGCAAAGGGAGGAGATACGCAGTATTTT
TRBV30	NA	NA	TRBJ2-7	CAWNPFTGRYYEQYF	TGTGCCTGGAATCCTTTCACAGGACGATACTACGAGCAGTACTTC
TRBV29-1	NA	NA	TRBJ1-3	CSVEERNTIYF	TGCAGCGTTGAAGAAAGAAACACCATATATTTT
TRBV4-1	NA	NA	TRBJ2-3	CASSQDYLGAGTTDTQYF	TGCGCCAGCAGCCAAGATTATTTGGGCGCAGGGACCACAGATACGCAGTATTTT
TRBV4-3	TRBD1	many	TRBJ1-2	CASSQDQQGPYGYTF	TGCGCCAGCAGCCAAGATCAACAGGGGCCCTATGGCTACACCTTC
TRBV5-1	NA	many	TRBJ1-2	CASSLKGEYGYTF	TGCGCCAGCAGCCTTAAGGGCGAATATGGCTACACCTTC
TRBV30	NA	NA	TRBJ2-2	CARETGEMGELFF	TGTGCCCGGGAGACAGGAGAAATGGGGGAGCTGTTTTTT
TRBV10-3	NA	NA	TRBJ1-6	CAIGAGLNSPLHF	TGTGCCATCGGAGCAGGGCTTAATTCACCCCTCCACTTT
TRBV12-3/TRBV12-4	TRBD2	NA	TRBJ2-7	CASRLAGGPSYNEQYF	TGTGCCAGCAGGCTAGCGGGAGGGCCTAGCTACAATGAGCAGTACTTC
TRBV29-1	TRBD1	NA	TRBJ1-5	CSVDPEVDRRYQPQHF	TGCAGCGTTGACCCCGAGGTGGACAGGCGTTATCAGCCCCAGCATTTT
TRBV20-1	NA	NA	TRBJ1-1	CSATLGTGGAFF	TGCAGTGCCACCCTCGGGACCGGGGGAGCTTTCTTT
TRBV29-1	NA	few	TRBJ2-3	CSVGEVGDTQYF	TGCAGCGTTGGTGAGGTAGGAGATACGCAGTATTTT
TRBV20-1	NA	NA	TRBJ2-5	CSATDPTAYKTQYF	TGCAGTGCTACGGACCCTACCGCTTACAAGACCCAGTACTTC
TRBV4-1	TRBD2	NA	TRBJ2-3	CASSQLAVAGTDTQYF	TGCGCCAGCAGCCAACTAGCGGTGGCGGGCACAGATACGCAGTATTTT
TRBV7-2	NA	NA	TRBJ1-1	CASSLGVNAEAFF	TGTGCCAGCAGCTTAGGTGTGAACGCTGAAGCTTTCTTT
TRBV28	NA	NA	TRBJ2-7	CAHSPGLLNEQYF	TGTGCCCACTCACCGGGACTTCTCAACGAGCAGTACTTC
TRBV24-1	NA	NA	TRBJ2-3	CATSEAMSGTDTQYF	TGTGCCACCAGTGAGGCGATGAGTGGCACGGATACGCAGTATTTT
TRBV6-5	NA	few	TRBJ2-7	CASSYLAPPSYEQYF	TGTGCCAGCAGTTATCTAGCGCCACCCTCCTACGAGCAGTACTTC
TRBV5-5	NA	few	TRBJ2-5	CASSPTWGETQYF	TGTGCCAGCAGTCCTACCTGGGGCGAGACCCAGTACTTC
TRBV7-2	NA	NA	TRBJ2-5	CASSPSSVLTQYF	TGTGCCAGCAGCCCTTCCTCGGTGCTGACCCAGTACTTC
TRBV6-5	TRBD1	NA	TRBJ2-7	CASSYSRQGMHEQYF	TGTGCCAGCAGTTACTCCCGACAGGGGATGCACGAGCAGTACTTC
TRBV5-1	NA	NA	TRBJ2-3	CASSFDTLSTDTQYF	TGCGCCAGCAGCTTTGACACTCTTAGCACAGATACGCAGTATTTT
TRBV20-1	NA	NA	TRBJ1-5	CSARFGGSNQPQHF	TGCAGTGCTAGGTTCGGGGGCAGCAATCAGCCCCAGCATTTT
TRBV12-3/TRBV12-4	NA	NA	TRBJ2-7	CASSFSRSLGEQYF	TGTGCCAGCAGTTTTAGCCGCAGTCTAGGTGAGCAGTACTTC
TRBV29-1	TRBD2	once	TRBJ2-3	CSVAGGLAENTDTQYF	TGCAGCGTTGCGGGGGGACTAGCGGAGAACACAGATACGCAGTATTTT
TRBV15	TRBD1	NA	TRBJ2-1	CATSRDIQGAGNEQFF	TGTGCCACCAGCAGAGATATCCAGGGGGCGGGTAATGAGCAGTTCTTC
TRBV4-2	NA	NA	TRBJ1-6	CASSQVTGTGNSPLHF	TGTGCCAGCAGCCAAGTAACAGGGACGGGTAATTCACCCCTCCACTTT
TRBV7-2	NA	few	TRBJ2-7	CASSLDWSAATVQYF	TGTGCCAGCAGCTTAGACTGGTCGGCGGCTACGGTTCAGTACTTC
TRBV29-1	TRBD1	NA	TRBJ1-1	CSGTGARTDTEAFF	TGCAGCGGTACAGGGGCCAGGACTGACACTGAAGCTTTCTTT
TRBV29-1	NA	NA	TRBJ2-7	CSVKDRRVSYEQYF	TGCAGCGTGAAAGACAGACGGGTCTCCTACGAGCAGTACTTC
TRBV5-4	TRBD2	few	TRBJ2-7	CASSSGLAESYEQYF	TGTGCCAGCAGCTCGGGACTAGCGGAATCCTACGAGCAGTACTTC
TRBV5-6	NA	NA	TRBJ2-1	CATSRTANNEQFF	TGTGCTACATCGCGGACAGCAAACAATGAGCAGTTCTTC
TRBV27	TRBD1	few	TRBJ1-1	CASSHRGRTEAFF	TGTGCCAGCAGTCACAGGGGGCGGACTGAAGCTTTCTTT
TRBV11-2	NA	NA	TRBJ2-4	CASSLEGVAPKNIQYF	TGTGCCAGCAGCTTAGAAGGTGTAGCGCCCAAAAACATTCAGTACTTC
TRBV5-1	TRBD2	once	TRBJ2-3	CASSLDPSGGTDTQYF	TGCGCCAGCAGCTTGGATCCGAGCGGGGGCACAGATACGCAGTATTTT
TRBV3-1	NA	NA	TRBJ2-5	CASSHLDRSQTQYF	TGTGCCAGCAGCCACCTAGACAGGTCGCAGACCCAGTACTTC
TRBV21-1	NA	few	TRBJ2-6	CASSKGTGPNSGANVLTF	TGTGCCAGCAGCAAAGGGACAGGGCCAAACTCTGGGGCCAACGTCCTGACTTTC
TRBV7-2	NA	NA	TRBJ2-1	CASSLVGSNPAYNEQFF	TGTGCCAGCAGCTTAGTGGGGTCCAACCCAGCCTACAATGAGCAGTTCTTC
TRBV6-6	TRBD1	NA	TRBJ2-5	CASSDRDRARETQYF	TGTGCCAGCAGTGACCGGGACAGGGCTCGAGAGACCCAGTACTTC
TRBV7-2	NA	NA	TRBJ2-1	CASSLVKASANNEQFF	TGTGCCAGCAGCTTAGTTAAGGCTAGCGCGAACAATGAGCAGTTCTTC
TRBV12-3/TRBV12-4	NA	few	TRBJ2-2	CASSPTANTGELFF	TGTGCCAGCAGCCCTACAGCGAACACCGGGGAGCTGTTTTTT
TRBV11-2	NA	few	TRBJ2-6	CASSLRRSSGANVLTF	TGTGCCAGCAGCTTACGACGGAGCTCTGGGGCCAACGTCCTGACTTTC
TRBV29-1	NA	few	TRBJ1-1	CSAVGGQGAFF	TGCAGCGCCGTGGGGGGGCAGGGCGCTTTCTTT